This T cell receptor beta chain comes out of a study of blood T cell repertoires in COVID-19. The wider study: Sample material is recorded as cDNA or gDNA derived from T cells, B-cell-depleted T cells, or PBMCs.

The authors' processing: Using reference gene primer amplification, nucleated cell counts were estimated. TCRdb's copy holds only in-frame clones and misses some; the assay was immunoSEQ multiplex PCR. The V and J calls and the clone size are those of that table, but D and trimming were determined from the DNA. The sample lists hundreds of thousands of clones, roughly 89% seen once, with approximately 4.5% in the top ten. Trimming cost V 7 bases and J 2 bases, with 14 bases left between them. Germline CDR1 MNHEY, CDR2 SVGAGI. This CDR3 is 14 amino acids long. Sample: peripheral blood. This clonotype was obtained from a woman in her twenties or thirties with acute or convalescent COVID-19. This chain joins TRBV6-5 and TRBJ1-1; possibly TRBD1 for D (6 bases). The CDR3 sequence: CASKLQGSNTEAFF. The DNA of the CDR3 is TGTGCCAGCAAGCTACAGGGAAGCAACACTGAAGCTTTCTTT.